The 20 T cell receptor beta chains below were found in one sample sequenced in a study of T-cell memory formation after mild COVID-19. TCRdb re-called the 5' RACE reads with MiXCR, one entry per CDR3 protein. The sample has approximately 350,000 distinct CDR3 sequences; under 15% are singletons. The sequencing sample was made of PBMCs or a T cell subset sorted from them (not recorded which). Receptors originate from a man aged 18 to 30 who had mild COVID-19 (a few samples of this study predate the infection). Cell type and time point are not known.

This chain connects TRBV5-1 to TRBJ1-2; D remains ambiguous. Trimming left V 6 bases short and J 3 bases short, with 15 bases between. The CDR3 is 14 residues long. Germline lookup yields CDR1 SGHRS and CDR2 YFSETQ. CDR3 loop: CASTAVSVDYGYTF. Here the CDR3 DNA reads TGCGCCAGCACGGCGGTATCTGTGGACTATGGCTACACCTTC.

This clonotype was counted a few times. The V gene is TRBV5-4, the J gene TRBJ2-4; 7 positions match TRBD1. Per germline, CDR1 SGHNT and CDR2 YYREEE (reference sequence). This CDR3 has 16 residues. J gave up 2 bases and V 0 bases, and 5 bases lay outside the gene matches. This CDR3 is CASSLEGRGTKNIQYF. The CDR3 nucleotides read TGTGCCAGCAGCTTGGAGGGCAGGGGGACCAAAAACATTCAGTACTTC.

This clonotype was seen only a few times. The V and J genes are TRBV6-2 or TRBV6-3 and TRBJ2-7; possibly TRBD1 for D (6 bases). Germline CDR1 MNHEY, CDR2 SVGEGT. The V gene lost 3 bases and the J gene lost 3 bases, with 15 bases spanning the gap. This CDR3 has 15 amino acids. The CDR3 DNA reads as TGTGCCAGCAGTTATTCGGACAGTGGTCTCTACGAGCAGTACGTC. Its protein product is CASSYSDSGLYEQYV.

This clonotype was detected ten times or more. This chain joins TRBV11-2 and TRBJ2-7; 8 bases align to TRBD1. V was clipped by 5 bases and J by 3 bases; unmatched bases: 3. The CDR3 is 13 amino acids. CDR1 is SGHAT and CDR2 is FQNNGV in the germline V gene. CDR3 bases: TGTGCCAGCAGCCCCGGACAGGGCTACGAGCAGTACGTC. This gives the protein CASSPGQGYEQYV.

This clonotype showed up many times. The V and J genes are TRBV6-2 or TRBV6-3 and TRBJ2-4; TRBD2 is a possible D gene (5 bases). CDR1 is MNHEY, CDR2 SVGEGT, per germline. The CDR3 sequence is 16 residues long. The ends were cut back, 4 bases at V and 0 bases at J, with 13 bases in the middle. This CDR3 is CASSSWTVLAKNIQYF. CDR3 nucleotides: TGTGCCAGCAGTTCCTGGACTGTACTAGCCAAAAACATTCAGTACTTC.

The chain links TRBV28 to TRBJ2-7; 10 nucleotides align to TRBD1. The CDR3 length is 16 residues. The trim removed 4 bases at V and 2 bases at J, leaving 8 bases unmatched. Germline CDR1 is MDHEN and CDR2 is SYDVKM. For the CDR3, the DNA is TGTGCCAGCAGTTCGAGACAGGGGGCTGGGACCTACGAGCAGTACGTC. Amino acid sequence: CASSSRQGAGTYEQYV.

The table lists this clonotype with many counts. The chain has TRBV5-1 and TRBJ1-4, with D perhaps matching TRBD1 (6 bases). Germline assignment: CDR1 SGHRS and CDR2 YFSETQ. The CDR3 totals 14 residues. Trimming pared 5 bases from V and 5 bases from J, leaving 13 bases between. DNA for the CDR3: TGCGCCAGCAGTTTGAACAGGGCCAATGAAAAACTGTTTTTT. Translated, it gives CASSLNRANEKLFF.

This clonotype was found many times. The chain recombines TRBV7-8 with TRBJ1-2, with D unclear. Germline CDR1 SGHVS, CDR2 FQNEAQ. V lost 4 bases, J lost 5 bases, and 8 bases lay in between. The CDR3 sequence is 12 residues long. CDR3 sequence (DNA): TGTGCCAGCAGCTCCGGTGGATATGGCTACACCTTC. This gives the protein CASSSGGYGYTF.

V usage is TRBV6-6 and J usage is TRBJ1-2; D is possibly TRBD1 (6 bases). Trimming shortened V by 6 bases and J by 7 bases, and 18 bases separated the two germline ends. The CDR3 totals 14 residues. Germline CDR1 is MNHNY and CDR2 is SVGAGI (reference sequence). CDR3 DNA sequence: TGTGCCAGCAGCTCTAGGGGGTTCTCAGTTGGCTACACCTTC. This encodes CASSSRGFSVGYTF.

The V gene is TRBV12-3 or TRBV12-4, the J gene TRBJ1-6; perhaps TRBD1 as D (5 bases). The CDR3 has 13 residues. The V end was cut by 8 bases, the J end by 6 bases, with 11 bases between. Here the CDR3 reads CASGGTANSPLHF. The DNA for the CDR3 is TGTGCCAGCGGAGGGACTGCTAATTCACCCCTCCACTTT.

This clonotype was observed a handful of times. This rearrangement joins TRBV4-3 to TRBJ2-4; tentatively, D is TRBD2 (6 bases). The germline V gene has CDR1 LGHNA and CDR2 YSLEER. The CDR3 spans 14 residues. The ends were cut back, 3 bases at V and 11 bases at J, with 17 bases in the middle. The CDR3 is CASSQDPREVVQYF. The CDR3 DNA is TGCGCCAGCAGCCAGGACCCCAGGGAGGTAGTTCAGTACTTC.

This clonotype was seen a few times. J is TRBJ1-1 and V is TRBV5-5, with D possibly being TRBD1 (5 bases). Per germline, CDR1 SGHKS and CDR2 YYEKEE (reference sequence). Trimming cost V 4 bases and J 4 bases, with 14 bases left between them. The CDR3 totals 14 residues. CDR3 region: CASSPDSPFTEAFF. The CDR3 bases are TGTGCCAGCAGCCCTGACAGCCCCTTCACTGAAGCTTTCTTT.

This clonotype appeared many times. This chain joins TRBV18 and TRBJ2-3; D tentatively reads TRBD1 or TRBD2 (5 bases each). The CDR3 totals 14 residues. Looked up from germline, CDR1 is KGHSH and CDR2 is LQKENI. The V end was cut by 3 bases, the J end by 2 bases, with 9 bases between. The CDR3 loop reads CASSPGPNTDTQYF. CDR3 in DNA: TGTGCCAGCTCACCGGGACCCAACACAGATACGCAGTATTTT.

The sample holds a few counts of this clonotype. V and J are TRBV5-1 and TRBJ2-1; 8 nucleotides line up with TRBD1. The CDR3 runs to 12 residues. Per the germline V gene, CDR1 is SGHRS and CDR2 is YFSETQ. Trimming at V came to 4 bases and at J to 13 bases, leaving 7 bases not matched to a gene. The CDR3 DNA reads TGCGCCAGCAGCGCACAGGGGGAACAACAGTTCTTC. As protein: CASSAQGEQQFF.

This clonotype was seen a handful of times. This chain connects TRBV28 to TRBJ2-2; D gene ambiguous. The CDR3 is 13 residues long. V lost 6 bases to trimming and J lost 3 bases, with 8 bases between them. CDR1 is MDHEN and CDR2 is SYDVKM in the germline V gene. For the CDR3, the DNA is TGTGCCAGCAGACGGAGTGACACCGGGGAGCTGTTTTTT. Amino acid sequence: CASRRSDTGELFF.

This clonotype was seen a few times. The CDR3 loop is CASSPPAGNGNTIYF. The CDR3 DNA sequence: TGTGCCAGCAGCCCCCCGGCAGGGAATGGAAACACCATATATTTT. The rearrangement uses TRBV7-6 and TRBJ1-3, with D maybe TRBD1 (5 bases). Germline CDR1 SGHVS, CDR2 FNYEAQ. Trimming removed 5 bases at V and 3 bases at J, with 14 bases between. The CDR3 has 15 residues.

This clonotype was seen a few times. The CDR3 bases are TGTGCCAGCAGCTTAAGGGACAGGCCCTTCGAGGAGCAGTACTTC. Translated: CASSLRDRPFEEQYF. J is TRBJ2-7 and V is TRBV7-3, with 8 nucleotides matching TRBD1. Germline CDR1 reads SGHTA; CDR2 reads FQGTGA. The length of the CDR3 is 15 residues. V lost 1 base to trimming and J lost 7 bases; unmatched junction nucleotides: 9. The full variable domain, its missing parts supplied by reference TRBV7-3 and TRBJ2-7, is GAGVSQTPSNKVTEKGKYVELRCDPISGHTALYWYRQSLGQGPEFLIYFQGTGAADDSGLPNDRFFAVRPEGSVSTLKIQRTERGDSAVYLCASSLRDRPFEEQYFGPGTRLTVT.

This clonotype has a handful of counts. J is TRBJ2-2 and V is TRBV7-9; 8 bases align to TRBD1. CDR3 length equals 17 residues. J lost 5 bases, V lost 3 bases, and 11 bases had no gene match. In germline, CDR1 is SEHNR, CDR2 FQNEAQ (reference sequence). The CDR3 nucleotides read TGTGCCAGCAGCTTGCCAAAGGGACAGGTTGAGACCGGGGAGCTGTTTTTT. Translation: CASSLPKGQVETGELFF.

The rearrangement uses TRBV5-5 and TRBJ2-3, with D tentatively TRBD1 (7 bases). V was pared by 4 bases and J by 3 bases, with 24 bases between. The germline V gene has CDR1 SGHKS and CDR2 YYEKEE (reference sequence). The CDR3 contains 18 residues. The CDR3 sequence is CASSQGGVGGLETDTQYF. DNA for the CDR3: TGTGCCAGCAGCCAGGGGGGTGTTGGGGGCCTGGAAACAGATACGCAGTATTTT.

The rearrangement uses TRBV11-2 and TRBJ2-1, with D maybe TRBD2 (5 bases). CDR3 length: 13 amino acids. Per the germline V gene, CDR1 is SGHAT and CDR2 is FQNNGV. Trimming stripped 5 bases from V and 10 bases from J, with 15 bases between. CDR3 in amino acids: CASSPGLRLEQFF. In nucleotides, the CDR3 is TGTGCCAGCAGCCCGGGCCTACGACTAGAGCAGTTCTTC.